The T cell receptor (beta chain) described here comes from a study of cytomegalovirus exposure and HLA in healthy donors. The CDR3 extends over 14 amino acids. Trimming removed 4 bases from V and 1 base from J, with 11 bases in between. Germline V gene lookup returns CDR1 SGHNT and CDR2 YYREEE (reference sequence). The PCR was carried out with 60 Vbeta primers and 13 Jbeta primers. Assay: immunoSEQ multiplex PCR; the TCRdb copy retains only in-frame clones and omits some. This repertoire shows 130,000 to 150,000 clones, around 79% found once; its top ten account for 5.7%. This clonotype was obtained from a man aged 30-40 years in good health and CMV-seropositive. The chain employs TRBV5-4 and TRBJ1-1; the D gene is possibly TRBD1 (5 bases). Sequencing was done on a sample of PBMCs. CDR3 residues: CASSPQTGNTEAFF. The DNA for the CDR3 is TGTGCCAGCAGCCCCCAAACAGGGAACACTGAAGCTTTCTTT.